The 14 T cell receptor beta chains given below trace back to one sample, sequenced in a study of cytomegalovirus exposure and HLA in healthy donors. Researchers ran the PCR with 60 Vbeta and 13 Jbeta primers. Sequencing was performed with immunoSEQ multiplex PCR; in TCRdb, only in-frame clones are kept and a portion is missing. The sample shows around 180,000 clones, about four fifths of them seen only once. The sequenced sample was PBMCs. The source is a woman aged 25-40 years in good health and CMV-seropositive.

About this clone itself: The junction differs from germline at one of its ends, possibly a read error. This chain's CDR3 is CASSYVDNANTGELSF. The DNA for the CDR3 is TGTGCCAGCAGTTACGTAGACAACGCGAACACCGGGGAGCTGTCTTTT. The chain links TRBV6-6 to TRBJ2-2, with a possible D match to TRBD2 (5 bases). The CDR3 totals 16 residues. CDR1 and CDR2 (germline): MNHNY, SVGAGI (reference sequence).

This clone was counted a single time. This chain joins TRBV25-1 and TRBJ1-4; 7 bases are a match to TRBD1. The trim removed 6 bases at V and 0 bases at J, leaving 10 bases unmatched. Germline CDR1 and CDR2: MGHDK and SYGVNS. The CDR3 is 17 amino acids. For the CDR3, the DNA is TGTGCCAGCAGAGAGACAGGGAGTATCGCAACTAATGAAAAACTGTTTTTT. Its translation: CASRETGSIATNEKLFF.

CDR3 nucleotide sequence: TGTGCCAGCAGCTTAGCGGGAGTGGATGAGCAGTTCTTC. Its translation is CASSLAGVDEQFF. The rearrangement joins TRBV7-2 to TRBJ2-1; D may be TRBD2 (5 bases). The CDR3 loop spans 13 amino acids. The germline V and J ends were trimmed by 0 bases and 8 bases, with 8 bases remaining between them. CDR1 is SGHTA, CDR2 FQGNSA, per germline.

This clone has a single count. The chain employs TRBV19 and TRBJ2-7; 12 bases are shared with TRBD1. J lost 7 bases, V lost 7 bases, and 11 bases had no gene match. Germline V gives CDR1 LNHDA, CDR2 SQIVND (reference sequence). The CDR3 is made up of 15 amino acids. The CDR3 sequence: CASTERDRGRSEQYF. In nucleotides, the CDR3 is TGTGCCAGTACCGAAAGGGACAGGGGGCGGTCAGAGCAGTACTTC. Full variable domain (outside the CDR3, taken from reference TRBV19 and TRBJ2-7): DGGITQSPKYLFRKEGQNVTLSCEQNLNHDAMYWYRQDPGQGLRLIYYSQIVNDFQKGDIAEGYSVSREKKESFPLTVTSAQKNPTAFYLCASTERDRGRSEQYFGPGTRLTVT.

This clone showed up just a few times. V usage is TRBV28 and J usage is TRBJ2-7; D ambiguous. V gave up 6 bases and J gave up 1 base, with 10 bases separating them. Germline-derived CDR1 and CDR2 are MDHEN and SYDVKM. The CDR3 is 13 residues long. The CDR3 DNA follows: TGTGCCAGCAGGACCGACTCTTCCTACGAGCAGTACTTC. Encoded protein: CASRTDSSYEQYF.

The chain carries TRBV2 and TRBJ1-2, with unresolved D. The CDR3 runs to 12 residues. V was clipped by 6 bases and J by 0 bases, with 5 bases between them. Germline V gene data show CDR1 as SNHLY and CDR2 as FYNNEI. The CDR3 loop is CASRAANYGYTF. The CDR3 DNA reads TGTGCCAGCAGGGCAGCTAACTATGGCTACACCTTC.

The rearrangement links TRBV2 to TRBJ2-7; 14 bases are shared with TRBD2. Germline CDR1 reads SNHLY; CDR2 reads FYNNEI. Germline trimming cut 6 bases from V and 2 bases from J; bases unmatched to any gene: 3. The CDR3 is 15 residues long. DNA of the CDR3: TGTGCCAGCAGGGTGACTAGCGGGGGGGCCTACGAGCAGTACTTC. Translated: CASRVTSGGAYEQYF.

The rearrangement uses TRBV9 and TRBJ2-7; possible D gene TRBD1, 6 bases. The germline gives CDR1 SGDLS, CDR2 YYNGEE. V gave up 0 bases and J gave up 0 bases, with 10 bases separating them. The CDR3 has 15 residues. CDR3 sequence: CASSVAPGVSYEQYF. For the CDR3, the DNA is TGTGCCAGCAGCGTAGCTCCAGGGGTCTCCTACGAGCAGTACTTC.

This chain connects TRBV9 to TRBJ1-2; 9 nucleotides align to TRBD1. Germline V gene lookup returns CDR1 SGDLS and CDR2 YYNGEE. V trimming: 0 bases; J trimming: 7 bases; junction bases outside the gene matches: 7. This CDR3 region has 15 residues. The DNA of the CDR3 is TGTGCCAGCAGCGTAGAGGGACAGGGTATCAGTGGCTACACCTTC. Protein: CASSVEGQGISGYTF.

The chain couples TRBV9 to TRBJ2-7, with unresolved D. The germline CDR1 and CDR2 sequences are SGDLS and YYNGEE. The CDR3 is 14 amino acids. Trimming pared 0 bases from V and 1 base from J, leaving 8 bases between. The CDR3, as DNA: TGTGCCAGCAGCGTAGGTTCAGTTTCCTACGAGCAGTACTTC. It specifies CASSVGSVSYEQYF.

Only a few counts were recorded for this clone. The chain has TRBV2 and TRBJ1-6, with no clear D. V was cut by 7 bases and J by 7 bases, with 11 bases left in between. Germline CDR1 and CDR2: SNHLY and FYNNEI. This CDR3 has 13 amino acids. CDR3 DNA: TGTGCCAGCATGGAGGGTACCAATTCACCCCTCCACTTT. The encoded protein is CASMEGTNSPLHF.

V usage is TRBV2 and J usage is TRBJ2-6, with D perhaps TRBD2 (5 bases). Germline V gene sequence: CDR1 SNHLY, CDR2 FYNNEI. This CDR3 has 16 amino acids. V lost 8 bases and J 4 bases, leaving 18 bases between the germline ends. This chain's CDR3 is CASSGKIPKGANVLTF. In DNA, the CDR3 is TGTGCCAGCTCGGGGAAGATACCGAAAGGGGCCAACGTCCTGACTTTC.

This clone appeared once. V gene TRBV28 combines with J gene TRBJ2-1; D may be TRBD2 (5 bases). Germline CDR1 and CDR2: MDHEN and SYDVKM. The V end was cut by 8 bases, the J end by 12 bases, with 11 bases between. CDR3 length equals 10 residues. CDR3 DNA: TGTGCCAGCTCCGGGGAGCGGCAGTTCTTC. This translates into CASSGERQFF. The full variable domain, its missing parts supplied by reference TRBV28 and TRBJ2-1, is DVKVTQSSRYLVKRTGEKVFLECVQDMDHENMFWYRQDPGLGLRLIYFSYDVKMKEKGDIPEGYSVSREKKERFSLILESASTNQTSMYLCASSGERQFFGPGTRLTVL.

V is TRBV11-3 and J is TRBJ2-3, with no clear D. From germline, CDR1 is SGHNT and CDR2 YENEEA. V lost 5 bases to trimming and J lost 1 base, with 7 bases between them. This CDR3 region has 13 residues. CDR3 protein: CASSPPGTDTQYF. The CDR3 DNA reads TGTGCCAGCAGCCCGCCGGGCACAGATACGCAGTATTTT.